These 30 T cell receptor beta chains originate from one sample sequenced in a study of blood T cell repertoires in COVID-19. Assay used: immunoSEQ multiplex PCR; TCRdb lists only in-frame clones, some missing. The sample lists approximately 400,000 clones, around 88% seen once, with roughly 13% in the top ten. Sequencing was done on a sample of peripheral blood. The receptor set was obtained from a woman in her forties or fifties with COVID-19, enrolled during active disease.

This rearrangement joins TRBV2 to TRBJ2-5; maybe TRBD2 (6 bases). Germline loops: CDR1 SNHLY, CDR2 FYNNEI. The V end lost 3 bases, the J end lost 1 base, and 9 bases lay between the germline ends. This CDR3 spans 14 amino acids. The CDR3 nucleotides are TGTGCCAGCAGTGATGGAGGGTTCCAAGAGACCCAGTACTTC. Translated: CASSDGGFQETQYF.

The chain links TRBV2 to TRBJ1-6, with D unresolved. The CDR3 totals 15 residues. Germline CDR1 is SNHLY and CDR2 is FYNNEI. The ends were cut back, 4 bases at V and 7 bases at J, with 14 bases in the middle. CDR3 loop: CASSADGSGNSPLHF. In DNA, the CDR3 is TGTGCCAGCAGTGCTGACGGATCGGGGAATTCACCCCTCCACTTT. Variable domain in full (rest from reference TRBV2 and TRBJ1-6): EPEVTQTPSHQVTQMGQEVILRCVPISNHLYFYWYRQILGQKVEFLVSFYNNEISEKSEIFDDQFSVERPDGSNFTLKIRSTKLEDSAMYFCASSADGSGNSPLHFGNGTRLTVT.

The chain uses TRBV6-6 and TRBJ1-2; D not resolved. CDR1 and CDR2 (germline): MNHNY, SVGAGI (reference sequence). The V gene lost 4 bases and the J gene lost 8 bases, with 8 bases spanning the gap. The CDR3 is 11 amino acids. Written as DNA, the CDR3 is TGTGCCAGCAGTTCCGGCGGAGGCTACACCTTC. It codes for CASSSGGGYTF.

DNA for the CDR3: TGTGCCAGCAGTTCGAGACAGGGAGGCTTATATGGCTACACCTTC. It specifies CASSSRQGGLYGYTF. The gene calls are TRBV6-5 and TRBJ1-2; 7 bases match TRBD1. Germline V gene sequence: CDR1 MNHEY, CDR2 SVGAGI. The length of the CDR3 is 15 residues. Trimming took 4 bases from V and 5 from J; bases not matched to a gene: 10.

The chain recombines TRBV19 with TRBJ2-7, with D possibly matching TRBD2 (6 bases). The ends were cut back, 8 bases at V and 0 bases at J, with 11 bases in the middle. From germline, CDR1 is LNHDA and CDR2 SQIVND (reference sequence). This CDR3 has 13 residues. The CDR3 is CASAPGLSYEQYF. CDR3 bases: TGTGCCAGTGCCCCGGGACTCTCCTACGAGCAGTACTTC.

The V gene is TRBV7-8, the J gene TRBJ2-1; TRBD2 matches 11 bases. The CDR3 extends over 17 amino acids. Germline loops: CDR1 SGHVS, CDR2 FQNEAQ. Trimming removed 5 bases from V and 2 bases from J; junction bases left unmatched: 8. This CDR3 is CASSILAGVVTYNEQFF. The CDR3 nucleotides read TGTGCCAGCAGCATACTAGCGGGGGTAGTAACCTACAATGAGCAGTTCTTC.

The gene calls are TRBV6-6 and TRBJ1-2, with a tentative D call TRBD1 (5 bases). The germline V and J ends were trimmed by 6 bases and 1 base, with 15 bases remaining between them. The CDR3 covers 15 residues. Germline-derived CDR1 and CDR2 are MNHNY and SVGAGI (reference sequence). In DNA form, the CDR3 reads TGTGCCAGCAGGCGGAGTCTCGGGGGTAACTATGGCTACACCTTC. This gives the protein CASRRSLGGNYGYTF.

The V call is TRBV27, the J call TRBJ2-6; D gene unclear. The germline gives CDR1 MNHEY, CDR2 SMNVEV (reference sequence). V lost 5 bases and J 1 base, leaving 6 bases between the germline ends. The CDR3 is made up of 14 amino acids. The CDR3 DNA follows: TGTGCCAGCAGTCCTATGTCTGGGGCCAACGTCCTGACTTTC. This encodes CASSPMSGANVLTF. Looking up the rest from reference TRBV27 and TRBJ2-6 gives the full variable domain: EAQVTQNPRYLITVTGKKLTVTCSQNMNHEYMSWYRQDPGLGLRQIYYSMNVEVTDKGDVPEGYKVSRKEKRNFPLILESPSPNQTSLYFCASSPMSGANVLTFGAGSRLTVL.

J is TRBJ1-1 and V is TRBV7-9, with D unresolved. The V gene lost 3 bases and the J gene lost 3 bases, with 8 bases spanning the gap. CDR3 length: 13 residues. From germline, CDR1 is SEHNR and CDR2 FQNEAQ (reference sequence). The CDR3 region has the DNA TGTGCCAGCAGCTTGAGGGCTGACACTGAAGCTTTCTTT. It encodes CASSLRADTEAFF.

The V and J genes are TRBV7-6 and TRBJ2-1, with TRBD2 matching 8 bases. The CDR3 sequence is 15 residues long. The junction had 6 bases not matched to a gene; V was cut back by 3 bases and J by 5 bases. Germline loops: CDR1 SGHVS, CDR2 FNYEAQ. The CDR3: CASSFFAGGNNEQFF. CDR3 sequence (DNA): TGTGCCAGCAGCTTTTTTGCGGGGGGAAACAATGAGCAGTTCTTC.

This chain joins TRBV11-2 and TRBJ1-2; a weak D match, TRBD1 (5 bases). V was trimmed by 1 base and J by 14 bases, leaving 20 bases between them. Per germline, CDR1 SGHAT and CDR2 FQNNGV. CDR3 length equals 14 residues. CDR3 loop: CASSLVGSGVVETF. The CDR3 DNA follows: TGTGCCAGCAGCTTAGTAGGGTCGGGGGTGGTTGAAACCTTC.

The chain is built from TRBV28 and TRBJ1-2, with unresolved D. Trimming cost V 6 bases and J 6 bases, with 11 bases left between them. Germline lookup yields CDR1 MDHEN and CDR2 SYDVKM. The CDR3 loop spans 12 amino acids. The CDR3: CASSRGWNGYTF. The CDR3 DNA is TGTGCCAGCAGCCGGGGTTGGAATGGCTACACCTTC.

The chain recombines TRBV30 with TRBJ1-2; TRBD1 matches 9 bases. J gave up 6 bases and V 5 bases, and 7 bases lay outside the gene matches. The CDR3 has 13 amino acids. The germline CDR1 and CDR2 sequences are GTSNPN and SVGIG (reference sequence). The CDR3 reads CAWGGTGFNGYTF. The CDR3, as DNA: TGTGCCTGGGGGGGGACAGGGTTCAATGGCTACACCTTC.

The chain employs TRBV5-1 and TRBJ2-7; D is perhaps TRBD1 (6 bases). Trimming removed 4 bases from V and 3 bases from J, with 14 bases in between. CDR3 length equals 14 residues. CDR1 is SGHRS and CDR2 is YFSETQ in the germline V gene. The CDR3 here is CASSLRTDFYEQYF. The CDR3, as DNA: TGCGCCAGCAGCCTTCGGACAGATTTCTACGAGCAGTACTTC.

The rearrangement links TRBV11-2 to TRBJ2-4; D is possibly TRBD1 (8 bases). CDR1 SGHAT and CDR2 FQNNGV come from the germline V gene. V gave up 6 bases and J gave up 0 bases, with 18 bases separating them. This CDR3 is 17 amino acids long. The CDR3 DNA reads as TGTGCCAGCAGGAATGGACAGGGCGGGGGAGCCAAAAACATTCAGTACTTC. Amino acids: CASRNGQGGGAKNIQYF.

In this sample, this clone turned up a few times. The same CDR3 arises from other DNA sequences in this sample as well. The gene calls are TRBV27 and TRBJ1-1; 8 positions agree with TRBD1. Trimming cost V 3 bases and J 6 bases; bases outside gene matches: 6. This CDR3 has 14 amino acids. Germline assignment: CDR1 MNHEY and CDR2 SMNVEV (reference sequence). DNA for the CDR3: TGTGCCAGCAGTTTTACAGGGGGGTGGCCTGAAGCTTTCTTT. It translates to CASSFTGGWPEAFF.

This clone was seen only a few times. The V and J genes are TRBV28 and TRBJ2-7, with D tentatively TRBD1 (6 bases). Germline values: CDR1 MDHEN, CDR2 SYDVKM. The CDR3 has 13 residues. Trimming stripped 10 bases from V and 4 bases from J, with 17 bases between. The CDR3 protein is CATLDSKGYEQYF. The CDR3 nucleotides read TGTGCCACCCTGGACAGTAAAGGTTACGAGCAGTACTTC.

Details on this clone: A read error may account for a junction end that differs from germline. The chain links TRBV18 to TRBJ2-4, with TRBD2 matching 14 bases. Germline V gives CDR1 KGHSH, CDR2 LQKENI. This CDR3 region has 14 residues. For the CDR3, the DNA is TGTGCCAGCTCGGCGGGACTAGCGGGGGAACCTTCGAACTTC. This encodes CASSAGLAGEPSNF. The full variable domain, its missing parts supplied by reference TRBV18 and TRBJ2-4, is NAGVMQNPRHLVRRRGQEARLRCSPMKGHSHVYWYRQLPEEGLKFMVYLQKENIIDESGMPKERFSAEFPKEGPSILRIQQVVRGDSAAYFCASSAGLAGEPSNFGAGTRLSVL.

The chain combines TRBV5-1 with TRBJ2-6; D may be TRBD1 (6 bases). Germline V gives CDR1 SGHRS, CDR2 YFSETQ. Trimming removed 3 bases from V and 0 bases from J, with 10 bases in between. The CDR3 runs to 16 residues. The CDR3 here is CASSSQGTSGANVLTF. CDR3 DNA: TGCGCCAGCAGCTCACAGGGCACCTCTGGGGCCAACGTCCTGACTTTC.

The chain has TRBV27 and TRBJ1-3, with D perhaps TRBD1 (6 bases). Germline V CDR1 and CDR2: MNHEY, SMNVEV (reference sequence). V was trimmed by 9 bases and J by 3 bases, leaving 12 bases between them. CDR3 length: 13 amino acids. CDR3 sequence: CARRGGGGNTIYF. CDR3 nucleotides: TGTGCCAGGAGGGGGGGCGGTGGAAACACCATATATTTT.

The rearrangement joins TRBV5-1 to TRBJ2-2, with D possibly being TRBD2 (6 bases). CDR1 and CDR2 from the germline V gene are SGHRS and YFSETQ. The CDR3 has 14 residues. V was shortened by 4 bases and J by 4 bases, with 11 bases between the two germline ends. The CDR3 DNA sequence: TGCGCCAGCAGCCCGGCGGGGTCCACCGGGGAGCTGTTTTTT. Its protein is CASSPAGSTGELFF.

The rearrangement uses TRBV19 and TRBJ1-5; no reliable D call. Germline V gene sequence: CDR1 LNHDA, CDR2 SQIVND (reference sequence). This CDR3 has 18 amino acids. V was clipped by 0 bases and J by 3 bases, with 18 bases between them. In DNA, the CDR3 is TGTGCCAGTAGTATAGATCAAAATGAAGGCGGGCTCAATCAGCCCCAGCATTTT. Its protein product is CASSIDQNEGGLNQPQHF.

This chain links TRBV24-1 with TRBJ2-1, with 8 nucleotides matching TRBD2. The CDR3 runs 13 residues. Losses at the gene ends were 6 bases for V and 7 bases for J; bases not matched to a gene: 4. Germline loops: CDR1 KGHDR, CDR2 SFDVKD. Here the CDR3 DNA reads TGTGCCACCAGTCTCGGGGGGGGAAATGAGCAGTTCTTC. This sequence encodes CATSLGGGNEQFF.

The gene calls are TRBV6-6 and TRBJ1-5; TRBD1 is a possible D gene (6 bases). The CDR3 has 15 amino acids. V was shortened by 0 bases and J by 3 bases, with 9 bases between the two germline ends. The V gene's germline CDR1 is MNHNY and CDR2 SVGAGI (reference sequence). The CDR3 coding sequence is TGTGCCAGCAGTTACTCTCGGGACACCAATCAGCCCCAGCATTTT. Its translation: CASSYSRDTNQPQHF.

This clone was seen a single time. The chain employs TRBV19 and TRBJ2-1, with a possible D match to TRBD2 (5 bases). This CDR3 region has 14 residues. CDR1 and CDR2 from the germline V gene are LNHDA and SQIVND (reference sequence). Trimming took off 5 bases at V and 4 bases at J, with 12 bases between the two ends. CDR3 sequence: CASSPREGYNEQFF. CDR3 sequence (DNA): TGTGCCAGTAGTCCCCGAGAGGGATACAATGAGCAGTTCTTC.

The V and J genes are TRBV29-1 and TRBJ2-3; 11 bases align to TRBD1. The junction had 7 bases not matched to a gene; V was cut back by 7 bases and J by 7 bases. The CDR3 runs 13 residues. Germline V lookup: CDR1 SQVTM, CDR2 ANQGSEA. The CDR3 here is CSGMRTGGYTQYF. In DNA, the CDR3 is TGCAGCGGAATGAGGACAGGGGGCTATACGCAGTATTTT.

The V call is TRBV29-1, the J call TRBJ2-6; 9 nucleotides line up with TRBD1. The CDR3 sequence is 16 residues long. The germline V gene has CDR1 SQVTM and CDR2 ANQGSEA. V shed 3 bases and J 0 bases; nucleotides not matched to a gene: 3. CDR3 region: CSVEGQGNSGANVLTF. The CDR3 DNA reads TGCAGCGTTGAGGGACAGGGAAACTCTGGGGCCAACGTCCTGACTTTC.

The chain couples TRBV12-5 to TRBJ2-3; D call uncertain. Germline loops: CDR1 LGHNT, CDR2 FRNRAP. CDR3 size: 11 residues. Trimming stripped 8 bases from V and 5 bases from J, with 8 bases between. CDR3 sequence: CASLQVDTQYF. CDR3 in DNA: TGTGCTAGTCTTCAGGTAGATACGCAGTATTTT.

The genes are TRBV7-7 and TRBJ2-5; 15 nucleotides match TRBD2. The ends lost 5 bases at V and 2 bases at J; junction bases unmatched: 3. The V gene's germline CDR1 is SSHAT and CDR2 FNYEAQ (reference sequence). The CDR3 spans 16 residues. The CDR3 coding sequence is TGTGCCAGCAGCGTCGGACTAGCGGGGGGGCAAGAGACCCAGTACTTC. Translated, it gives CASSVGLAGGQETQYF.

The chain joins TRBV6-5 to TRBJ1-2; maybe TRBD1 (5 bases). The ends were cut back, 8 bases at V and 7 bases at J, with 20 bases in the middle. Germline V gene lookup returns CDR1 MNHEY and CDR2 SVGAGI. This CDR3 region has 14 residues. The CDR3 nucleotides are TGTGCCAGCGGGGCCGCCGGAGATTACTTTGGCTACACCTTC. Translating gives CASGAAGDYFGYTF.